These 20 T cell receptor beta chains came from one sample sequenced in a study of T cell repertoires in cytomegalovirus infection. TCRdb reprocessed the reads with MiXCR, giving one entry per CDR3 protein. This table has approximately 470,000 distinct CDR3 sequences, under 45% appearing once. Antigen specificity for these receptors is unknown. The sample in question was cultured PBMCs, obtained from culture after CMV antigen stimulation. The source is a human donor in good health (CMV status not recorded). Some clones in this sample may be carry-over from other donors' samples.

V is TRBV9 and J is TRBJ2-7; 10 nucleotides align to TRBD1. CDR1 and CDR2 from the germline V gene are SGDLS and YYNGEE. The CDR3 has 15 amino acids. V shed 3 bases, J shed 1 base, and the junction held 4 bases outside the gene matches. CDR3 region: CASSEGTGVSYEQYF. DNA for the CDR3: TGTGCCAGCAGCGAGGGGACAGGGGTTTCCTACGAGCAGTACTTC.

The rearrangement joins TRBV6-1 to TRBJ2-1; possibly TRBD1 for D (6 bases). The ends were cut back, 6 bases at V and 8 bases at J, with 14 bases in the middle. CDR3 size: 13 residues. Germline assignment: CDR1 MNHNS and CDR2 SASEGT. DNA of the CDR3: TGTGCCAGCAGGGAGACAGGTCGGGATGAGCAGTTCTTC. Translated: CASRETGRDEQFF.

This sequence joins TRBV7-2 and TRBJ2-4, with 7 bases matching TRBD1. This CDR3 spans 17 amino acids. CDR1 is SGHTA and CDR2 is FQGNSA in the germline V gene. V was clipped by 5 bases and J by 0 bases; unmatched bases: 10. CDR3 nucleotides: TGTGCCAGCAGCCCCAGGGACAGTTTCCTAGCCAAAAACATTCAGTACTTC. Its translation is CASSPRDSFLAKNIQYF. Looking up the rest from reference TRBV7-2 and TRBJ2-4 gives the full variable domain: GAGVSQSPSNKVTEKGKDVELRCDPISGHTALYWYRQSLGQGLEFLIYFQGNSAPDKSGLPSDRFSAERTGGSVSTLTIQRTQQEDSAVYLCASSPRDSFLAKNIQYFGAGTRLSVL.

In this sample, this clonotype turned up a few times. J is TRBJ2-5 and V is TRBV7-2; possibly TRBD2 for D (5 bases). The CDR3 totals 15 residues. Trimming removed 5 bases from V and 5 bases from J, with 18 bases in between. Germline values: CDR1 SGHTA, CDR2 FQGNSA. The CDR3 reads CASSHAVEGRETQYF. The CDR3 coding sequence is TGTGCCAGCAGCCACGCCGTAGAGGGCCGGGAGACCCAGTACTTC.

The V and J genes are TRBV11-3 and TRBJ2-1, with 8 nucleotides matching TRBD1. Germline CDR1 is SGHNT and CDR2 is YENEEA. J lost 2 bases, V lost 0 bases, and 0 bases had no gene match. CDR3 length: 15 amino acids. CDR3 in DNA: TGTGCCAGCAGCTTAGAACAGGGGGCCTACAATGAGCAGTTCTTC. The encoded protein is CASSLEQGAYNEQFF.

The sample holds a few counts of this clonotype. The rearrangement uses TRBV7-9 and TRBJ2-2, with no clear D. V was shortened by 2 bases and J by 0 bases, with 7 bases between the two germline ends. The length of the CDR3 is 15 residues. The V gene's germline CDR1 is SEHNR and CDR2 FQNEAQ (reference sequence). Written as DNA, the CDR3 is TGTGCCAGCAGCTTATGGGATTCGAACACCGGGGAGCTGTTTTTT. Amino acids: CASSLWDSNTGELFF. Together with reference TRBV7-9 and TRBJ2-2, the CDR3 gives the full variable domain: DTGVSQNPRHKITKRGQNVTFRCDPISEHNRLYWYRQTLGQGPEFLTYFQNEAQLEKSRLLSDRFSAERPKGSFSTLEIQRTEQGDSAMYLCASSLWDSNTGELFFGEGSRLTVL.

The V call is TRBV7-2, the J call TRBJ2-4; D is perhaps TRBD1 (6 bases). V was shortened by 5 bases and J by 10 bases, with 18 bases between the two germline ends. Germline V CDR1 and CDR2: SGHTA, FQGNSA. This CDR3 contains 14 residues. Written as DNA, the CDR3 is TGTGCCAGCAGCCCTCCCGGGACAAGGGGGATTCAGTACTTC. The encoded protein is CASSPPGTRGIQYF. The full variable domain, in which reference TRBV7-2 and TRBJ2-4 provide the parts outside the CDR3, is GAGVSQSPSNKVTEKGKDVELRCDPISGHTALYWYRQSLGQGLEFLIYFQGNSAPDKSGLPSDRFSAERTGGSVSTLTIQRTQQEDSAVYLCASSPPGTRGIQYFGAGTRLSVL.

The CDR3 protein is CASGVQGHTIYF. CDR3 nucleotides: TGTGCTAGTGGTGTTCAGGGCCACACCATATATTTT. The genes are TRBV12-5 and TRBJ1-3, with TRBD1 as a possible D gene (5 bases). The CDR3 is made up of 12 amino acids. Trimming stripped 5 bases from V and 8 bases from J, with 10 bases between. Germline CDR1 and CDR2: LGHNT and FRNRAP.

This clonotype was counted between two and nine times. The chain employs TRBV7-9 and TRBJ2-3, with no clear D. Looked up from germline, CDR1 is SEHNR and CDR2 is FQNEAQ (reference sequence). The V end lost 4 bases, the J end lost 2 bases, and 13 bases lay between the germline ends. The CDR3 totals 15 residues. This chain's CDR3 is CASSSGHPVTDTQYF. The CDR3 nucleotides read TGTGCCAGCAGCTCTGGTCACCCGGTCACAGATACGCAGTATTTT.

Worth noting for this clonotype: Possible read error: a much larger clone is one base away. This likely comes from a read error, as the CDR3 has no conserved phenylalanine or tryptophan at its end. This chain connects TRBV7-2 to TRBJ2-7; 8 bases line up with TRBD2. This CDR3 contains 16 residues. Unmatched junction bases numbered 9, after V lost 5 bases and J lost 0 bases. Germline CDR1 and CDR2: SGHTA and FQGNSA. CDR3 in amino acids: CASSPGSGSGSYEQYY. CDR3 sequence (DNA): TGTGCCAGCAGCCCAGGAAGCGGGAGTGGCTCCTACGAGCAGTACTAC.

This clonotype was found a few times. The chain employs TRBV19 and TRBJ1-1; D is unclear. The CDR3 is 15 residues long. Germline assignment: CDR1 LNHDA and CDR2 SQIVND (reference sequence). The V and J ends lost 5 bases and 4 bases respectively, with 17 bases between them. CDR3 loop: CASSPSGLGGTEAFF. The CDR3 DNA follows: TGTGCCAGTAGTCCCTCTGGGTTGGGCGGCACTGAAGCTTTCTTT.

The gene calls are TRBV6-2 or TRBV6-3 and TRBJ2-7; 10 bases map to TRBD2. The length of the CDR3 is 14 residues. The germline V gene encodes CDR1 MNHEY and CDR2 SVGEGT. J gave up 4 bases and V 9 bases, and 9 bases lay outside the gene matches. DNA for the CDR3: TGTGCCAGTATGGGAATAGCGGGAGGATACGAGCAGTACTTC. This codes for CASMGIAGGYEQYF.

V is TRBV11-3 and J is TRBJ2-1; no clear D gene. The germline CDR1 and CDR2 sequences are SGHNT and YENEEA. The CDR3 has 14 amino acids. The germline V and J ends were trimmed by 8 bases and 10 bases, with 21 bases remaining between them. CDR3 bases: TGTGCCAGCTGTTCCCCTTTCCCGGTCCCCGAGCAGTTCTTC. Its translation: CASCSPFPVPEQFF.

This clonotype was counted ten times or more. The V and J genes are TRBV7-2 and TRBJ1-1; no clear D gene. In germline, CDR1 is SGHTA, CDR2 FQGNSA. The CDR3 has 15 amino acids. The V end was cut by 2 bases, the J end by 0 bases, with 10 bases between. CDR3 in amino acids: CASSLSISVNTEAFF. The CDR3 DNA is TGTGCCAGCAGCTTATCTATCTCAGTGAACACTGAAGCTTTCTTT.

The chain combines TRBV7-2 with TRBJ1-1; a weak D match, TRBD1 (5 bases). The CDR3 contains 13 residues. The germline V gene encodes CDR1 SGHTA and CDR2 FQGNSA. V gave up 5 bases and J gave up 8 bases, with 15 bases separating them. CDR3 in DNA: TGTGCCAGCAGCATGTGGGACCCACGCGAAGCTTTCTTT. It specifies CASSMWDPREAFF.

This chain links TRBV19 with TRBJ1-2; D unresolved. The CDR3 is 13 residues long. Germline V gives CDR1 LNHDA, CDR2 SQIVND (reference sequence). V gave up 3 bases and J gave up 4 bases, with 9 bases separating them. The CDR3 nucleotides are TGTGCCAGTAGTATGGTGGAATCCTATGGCTACACCTTC. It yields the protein CASSMVESYGYTF.

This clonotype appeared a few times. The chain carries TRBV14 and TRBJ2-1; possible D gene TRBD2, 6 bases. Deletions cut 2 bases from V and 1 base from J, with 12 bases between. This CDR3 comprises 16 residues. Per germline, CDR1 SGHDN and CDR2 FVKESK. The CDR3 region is CASSQFGSLSYNEQFF. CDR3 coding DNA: TGTGCCAGCAGCCAATTCGGGAGCCTTTCCTACAATGAGCAGTTCTTC.

The DNA for the CDR3 is TGTGCCAGCAGAAGGACGGGGGGACGGGAGACCCAGTACTTC. This gives the protein CASRRTGGRETQYF. The rearrangement links TRBV6-5 to TRBJ2-5; TRBD2 aligns across 7 bases. This CDR3 comprises 14 residues. Germline V CDR1 and CDR2: MNHEY, SVGAGI. The V and J ends lost 6 bases and 5 bases, in that order; junction bases with no gene match: 9.

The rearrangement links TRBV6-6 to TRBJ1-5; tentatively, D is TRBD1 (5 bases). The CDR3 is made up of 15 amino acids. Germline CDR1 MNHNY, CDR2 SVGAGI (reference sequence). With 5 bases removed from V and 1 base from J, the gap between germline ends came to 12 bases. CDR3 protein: CASSEFRASNQPQHF. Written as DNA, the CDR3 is TGTGCCAGCAGTGAGTTCAGGGCCAGCAATCAGCCCCAGCATTTT.

This chain's CDR3 is CASRTSGEKLFF. CDR3 nucleotides: TGTGCCAGCAGAACCTCGGGGGAAAAACTGTTTTTT. V gene TRBV7-9 combines with J gene TRBJ1-4; no reliable D call. The CDR3 sequence is 12 residues long. The V end was cut by 6 bases, the J end by 8 bases, with 10 bases between. Germline lookup yields CDR1 SEHNR and CDR2 FQNEAQ (reference sequence).